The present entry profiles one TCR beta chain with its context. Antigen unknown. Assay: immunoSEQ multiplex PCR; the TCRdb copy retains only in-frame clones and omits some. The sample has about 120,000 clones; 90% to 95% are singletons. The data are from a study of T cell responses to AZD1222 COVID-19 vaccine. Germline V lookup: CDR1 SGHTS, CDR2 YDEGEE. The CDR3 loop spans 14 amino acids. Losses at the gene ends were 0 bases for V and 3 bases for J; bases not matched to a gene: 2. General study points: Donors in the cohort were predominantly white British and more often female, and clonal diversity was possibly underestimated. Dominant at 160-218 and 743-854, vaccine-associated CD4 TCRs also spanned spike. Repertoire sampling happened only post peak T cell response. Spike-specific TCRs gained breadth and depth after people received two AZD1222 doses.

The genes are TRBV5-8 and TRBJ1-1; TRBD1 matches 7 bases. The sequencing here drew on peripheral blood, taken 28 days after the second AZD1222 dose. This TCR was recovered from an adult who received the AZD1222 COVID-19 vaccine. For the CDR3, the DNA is TGTGCCAGCAGCTTGGGGGACAGATACACTGAAGCTTTCTTT. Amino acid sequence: CASSLGDRYTEAFF. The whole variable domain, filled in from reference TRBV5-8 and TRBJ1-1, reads EAGVTQSPTHLIKTRGQQATLRCSPISGHTSVYWYQQALGLGLQFLLWYDEGEERNRGNFPPRFSGRQFPNYSSELNVNALELEDSALYLCASSLGDRYTEAFFGQGTRLTVV.